This T cell receptor (beta chain) emerged from a study of blood T cell repertoires in COVID-19. About the research overall: From the United States, Italy and Spain came samples of acute and convalescent COVID-19. The analysed material was cDNA or gDNA that came from T cells, B-cell-depleted T cells, or PBMCs.

Study processing details: Amplification of reference gene primers was used by the study to estimate nucleated cell counts. Using immunoSEQ multiplex PCR, the repertoire was profiled, and TCRdb retains in-frame clones only, with some absent. That table gives V, J and clone size, and the DNA gave D and trimming. Of about 96,000 clones in the sample, 70% to 85% were seen once. This CDR3 is built from 17 residues. Trimming cost V 2 bases and J 4 bases, with 19 bases left between them. CDR1 and CDR2 from the germline V gene are SNHLY and FYNNEI. Source material: peripheral blood. This chain uses TRBV2 with TRBJ2-3, with a possible D match to TRBD1 (5 bases). This TCR came from a woman aged 55-69 years with acute or convalescent COVID-19. The CDR3 DNA is TGTGCCAGCAGTGAAATTAGGGGCTTACCCACGGCAGATACGCAGTATTTT. Protein product: CASSEIRGLPTADTQYF.